Listed here are 29 T cell receptor beta chains from one sample, sequenced in a study of T cell responses to AZD1222 COVID-19 vaccine. Measured with immunoSEQ multiplex PCR; TCRdb has only the in-frame clones, and not every one. The top ten hold more than 0.7% of the sample, which has about 130,000 clones, more than 85% seen once. Sample: peripheral blood, taken on day 0 of AZD1222 vaccination. The receptor source for this set is an adult in good health.

The rearrangement uses TRBV7-2 and TRBJ1-6, with D uncertain. Trimming removed 5 bases from V and 5 bases from J, with 10 bases in between. This CDR3 spans 14 amino acids. Germline V gene data show CDR1 as SGHTA and CDR2 as FQGNSA. The CDR3 loop is CASSPRINNSPLHF. CDR3 coding DNA: TGTGCCAGCAGCCCGCGCATAAATAATTCACCCCTCCACTTT.

V is TRBV7-2 and J is TRBJ1-2; TRBD1 is a possible D gene (5 bases). CDR3 length: 13 amino acids. The V end lost 5 bases, the J end lost 4 bases, and 11 bases lay between the germline ends. The germline CDR1 and CDR2 sequences are SGHTA and FQGNSA. The CDR3 spells CASSDRGGYGYTF. The DNA of the CDR3 is TGTGCCAGCAGCGATCGGGGGGGCTATGGCTACACCTTC.

The chain joins TRBV30 to TRBJ2-3, with D tentatively TRBD1 or TRBD2 (6 bases each). Germline V CDR1 and CDR2: GTSNPN, SVGIG (reference sequence). This CDR3 is built from 14 residues. V shed 0 bases and J shed 4 bases, with 11 bases lying between them. The CDR3 coding sequence is TGTGCCTGGAGTGTACAGGGAGGATCAGATACGCAGTATTTT. Its translation is CAWSVQGGSDTQYF.

V is TRBV4-1 and J is TRBJ2-1; 7 bases are a match to TRBD1. This CDR3 is built from 16 residues. V lost 3 bases and J lost 2; bases outside the gene matches: 7. Looked up from germline, CDR1 is MGHRA and CDR2 is YSYEKL. The CDR3 loop is CASSQADRVTYNEQFF. As DNA, the CDR3 is TGCGCCAGCAGCCAGGCTGACAGGGTCACCTACAATGAGCAGTTCTTC.

V gene TRBV6-5 combines with J gene TRBJ2-1; D could derive from TRBD1 or TRBD2 (7 bases each). CDR1 and CDR2 (germline): MNHEY, SVGAGI. The V end lost 7 bases, the J end lost 4 bases, and 11 bases lay between the germline ends. CDR3 size: 13 residues. The CDR3 region has the DNA TGTGCCAGCACCAGGGGGGGGTACAATGAGCAGTTCTTC. It yields the protein CASTRGGYNEQFF.

V is TRBV5-4 and J is TRBJ2-7; D unclear. The V end lost 0 bases, the J end lost 2 bases, and 12 bases lay between the germline ends. In germline, CDR1 is SGHNT, CDR2 YYREEE (reference sequence). The CDR3 consists of 15 residues. In DNA form, the CDR3 reads TGTGCCAGCAGCTTGGGGGCAGACAACACCTACGAGCAGTACTTC. This encodes CASSLGADNTYEQYF.

As for this clone: The junction does not match germline at one end; this may be a read error. V usage is TRBV6-5 and J usage is TRBJ2-5; D unclear. Germline-derived CDR1 and CDR2 are MNHEY and SVGAGI. This CDR3 has 13 amino acids. The CDR3 DNA reads TGTGCCAGCAGTTACAGCCCGGGTGGGCTACACGACTTC. Encoded protein: CASSYSPGGLHDF.

The chain carries TRBV7-9 and TRBJ1-1, with D unclear. CDR1 and CDR2 (germline): SEHNR, FQNEAQ (reference sequence). There are 13 residues in the CDR3. V was cut by 6 bases and J by 1 base, with 9 bases left in between. The CDR3 bases are TGTGCCAGCAGACGACATCCGAACACTGAAGCTTTCTTT. Translated, it gives CASRRHPNTEAFF.

This clone was picked up one time. This chain links TRBV4-2 with TRBJ2-1, with 10 bases that match TRBD2. The length of the CDR3 is 18 residues. The junction had 13 bases not matched to a gene; V was cut back by 4 bases and J by 4 bases. The germline CDR1 and CDR2 sequences are LGHNA and YNFKEQ. The CDR3 is CASSPDEASGGGYNEQFF. CDR3 DNA: TGTGCCAGCAGCCCTGACGAAGCCAGCGGGGGGGGATACAATGAGCAGTTCTTC.

V and J are TRBV6-1 and TRBJ1-2; a weak D match, TRBD1 (6 bases). CDR3 length equals 14 residues. From germline, CDR1 is MNHNS and CDR2 SASEGT. The V and J ends lost 2 bases and 5 bases respectively, with 12 bases between them. In nucleotides, the CDR3 is TGTGCCAGCAGTGAAAATCAGGGGCGATATGGCTACACCTTC. Amino acid sequence: CASSENQGRYGYTF.

The CDR3 coding sequence is TGTGCCAGCTCACCGACTAATAGAGACAGGGAAGCTTTCTTT. Translation: CASSPTNRDREAFF. The V call is TRBV18, the J call TRBJ1-1; TRBD1 is a possible D gene (6 bases). V lost 3 bases to trimming and J lost 8 bases, with 16 bases between them. Germline loops: CDR1 KGHSH, CDR2 LQKENI. The CDR3 contains 14 residues.

The V and J genes are TRBV21-1 and TRBJ1-1; the D call TRBD1 from the table was never checked on the DNA. TRBV21-1 is assigned pseudogene status. The CDR3 runs to 17 residues. CDR3 in DNA: TGTGCCAGCAGCAAACGGCAGGCTCTGAATCCGGACACTGAAGCTTTCTTT. It codes for CASSKRQALNPDTEAFF.

The rearrangement joins TRBV19 to TRBJ1-2; 7 nucleotides match TRBD1. CDR1 and CDR2 (germline): LNHDA, SQIVND (reference sequence). V gave up 5 bases and J gave up 2 bases; unmatched junction bases: 11. This CDR3 has 16 amino acids. The CDR3 region is CASSSYGTATNYGYTF. CDR3 in DNA: TGTGCCAGTAGTTCGTACGGGACAGCGACGAACTATGGCTACACCTTC.

This chain connects TRBV4-1 to TRBJ2-7; no definite D call. CDR1 MGHRA and CDR2 YSYEKL come from the germline V gene. This CDR3 spans 14 amino acids. Trimming cost V 0 bases and J 3 bases, with 9 bases left between them. Here the CDR3 DNA reads TGCGCCAGCAGCCAAGAAGGAACTTACTACGAGCAGTACTTC. Amino acid sequence: CASSQEGTYYEQYF.

The count of this clone is one. The chain combines TRBV5-4 with TRBJ1-2; a weak D match, TRBD1 (6 bases). The germline V gene encodes CDR1 SGHNT and CDR2 YYREEE (reference sequence). Trimming shortened V by 0 bases and J by 7 bases, and 13 bases separated the two germline ends. This CDR3 is built from 14 residues. The DNA of the CDR3 is TGTGCCAGCAGCTTGGTGGGGGGCGATCGTGGCTACACCTTC. It yields the protein CASSLVGGDRGYTF. The full variable domain, its missing parts supplied by reference TRBV5-4 and TRBJ1-2, is ETGVTQSPTHLIKTRGQQVTLRCSSQSGHNTVSWYQQALGQGPQFIFQYYREEENGRGNFPPRFSGLQFPNYSSELNVNALELDDSALYLCASSLVGGDRGYTFGSGTRLTVV.

V is TRBV6-5 and J is TRBJ2-3, with 7 nucleotides matching TRBD1. CDR3 length: 14 amino acids. Unmatched junction bases numbered 4, after V lost 4 bases and J lost 3 bases. Germline values: CDR1 MNHEY, CDR2 SVGAGI. The CDR3 coding sequence is TGTGCCAGCAGTTCTACAGGGGAAACAGATACGCAGTATTTT. This codes for CASSSTGETDTQYF.

The chain has TRBV7-9 and TRBJ1-1; D is undetermined. This CDR3 has 15 residues. Trimming removed 1 base at V and 0 bases at J, with 9 bases between. Germline V gives CDR1 SEHNR, CDR2 FQNEAQ (reference sequence). CDR3 DNA sequence: TGTGCCAGCAGCTTAGAAGGCAGTTTGAACACTGAAGCTTTCTTT. The encoded protein is CASSLEGSLNTEAFF.

This chain joins TRBV6-5 and TRBJ2-7, with a weak D call TRBD2 (7 bases). This CDR3 contains 15 residues. Trimming stripped 8 bases from V and 0 bases from J, with 17 bases between. Germline CDR1 MNHEY, CDR2 SVGAGI. The CDR3 nucleotides read TGTGCCAGCCGGGTGGGGGGGCGTAGCTCCTACGAGCAGTACTTC. Translated: CASRVGGRSSYEQYF.

The chain has TRBV2 and TRBJ1-2, with TRBD1 as a possible D gene (6 bases). The CDR3 is 16 amino acids. V gave up 5 bases and J gave up 1 base, with 17 bases separating them. CDR1 and CDR2 (germline): SNHLY, FYNNEI. In DNA, the CDR3 is TGTGCCAGCAGTCTCTTGAGGGACAACCATAACTATGGCTACACCTTC. It codes for CASSLLRDNHNYGYTF. Using reference TRBV2 and TRBJ1-2 for the parts outside the CDR3, the full variable domain is EPEVTQTPSHQVTQMGQEVILRCVPISNHLYFYWYRQILGQKVEFLVSFYNNEISEKSEIFDDQFSVERPDGSNFTLKIRSTKLEDSAMYFCASSLLRDNHNYGYTFGSGTRLTVV.

The V and J genes are TRBV19 and TRBJ1-2, with 8 bases aligning to TRBD1. With 8 bases clipped from V and 4 bases from J, the junction kept 9 bases outside the gene matches. This CDR3 has 14 amino acids. Germline-derived CDR1 and CDR2 are LNHDA and SQIVND (reference sequence). The CDR3 coding sequence is TGTGCCAGTGGATGGACAGGGCGCCTCTATGGCTACACCTTC. It is translated as CASGWTGRLYGYTF. Supplemented by reference TRBV19 and TRBJ1-2, the full variable domain reads DGGITQSPKYLFRKEGQNVTLSCEQNLNHDAMYWYRQDPGQGLRLIYYSQIVNDFQKGDIAEGYSVSREKKESFPLTVTSAQKNPTAFYLCASGWTGRLYGYTFGSGTRLTVV.

The chain is built from TRBV15 and TRBJ1-1, with 7 bases that match TRBD1. This CDR3 has 15 amino acids. In germline, CDR1 is LNHNV, CDR2 YYDKDF (reference sequence). V lost 3 bases and J lost 3; bases outside the gene matches: 7. The DNA for the CDR3 is TGTGCCACCAGCAGCCTACACAGGGGATACACTGAAGCTTTCTTT. This codes for CATSSLHRGYTEAFF.

V and J are TRBV6-5 and TRBJ2-7; 10 nucleotides line up with TRBD1. This CDR3 region has 14 residues. Germline V CDR1 and CDR2: MNHEY, SVGAGI. Trimming cost V 8 bases and J 2 bases; bases outside gene matches: 6. CDR3 in DNA: TGTGCCAGCGGGGACAGGGGCACCACCTACGAGCAGTACTTC. Encoded protein: CASGDRGTTYEQYF.

The chain uses TRBV27 and TRBJ1-1, with 7 bases aligning to TRBD1. V lost 6 bases to trimming and J lost 0 bases; unmatched junction nucleotides: 4. Germline V lookup: CDR1 MNHEY, CDR2 SMNVEV (reference sequence). This CDR3 spans 14 amino acids. The CDR3 region is CASRRTGLNTEAFF. DNA for the CDR3: TGTGCCAGCAGGCGGACAGGATTGAACACTGAAGCTTTCTTT.

The chain recombines TRBV7-9 with TRBJ2-1; TRBD2 might be the D (7 bases). The CDR3 has 13 residues. The V gene lost 6 bases and the J gene lost 10 bases, with 16 bases spanning the gap. Germline V CDR1 and CDR2: SEHNR, FQNEAQ (reference sequence). The CDR3 spells CASRSGGLGEQFF. The CDR3 DNA reads TGTGCCAGCAGGTCGGGGGGCTTAGGAGAGCAGTTCTTC. The whole variable domain, filled in from reference TRBV7-9 and TRBJ2-1, reads DTGVSQNPRHKITKRGQNVTFRCDPISEHNRLYWYRQTLGQGPEFLTYFQNEAQLEKSRLLSDRFSAERPKGSFSTLEIQRTEQGDSAMYLCASRSGGLGEQFFGPGTRLTVL.

CDR3 residues: CASSGTARSDPGELFF. CDR3 DNA: TGCGCCAGCAGCGGGACGGCCCGAAGCGACCCCGGGGAGCTGTTTTTT. The rearrangement links TRBV5-1 to TRBJ2-2, with D perhaps matching TRBD1 or TRBD2 (5 bases each). The V gene's germline CDR1 is SGHRS and CDR2 YFSETQ. V lost 4 bases and J 6 bases, leaving 19 bases between the germline ends. There are 16 residues in the CDR3.

The rearrangement uses TRBV19 and TRBJ2-7; possibly TRBD2 for D (5 bases). Trimming shortened V by 0 bases and J by 5 bases, and 17 bases separated the two germline ends. Germline-derived CDR1 and CDR2 are LNHDA and SQIVND (reference sequence). This CDR3 spans 16 amino acids. The CDR3 reads CASSIEGRGFVDEQYF. The CDR3, as DNA: TGTGCCAGTAGTATAGAGGGGAGAGGGTTTGTCGACGAGCAGTACTTC.

The chain carries TRBV19 and TRBJ1-1; D is ambiguous. Trimming shortened V by 5 bases and J by 1 base, and 11 bases separated the two germline ends. The germline CDR1 and CDR2 sequences are LNHDA and SQIVND (reference sequence). This CDR3 spans 14 amino acids. The CDR3 bases are TGTGCCAGTAGTCCCAGACATCCGAACACTGAAGCTTTCTTT. This translates into CASSPRHPNTEAFF.

About this clone: Additional DNA sequences in this sample encode the identical CDR3. The chain employs TRBV6-5 and TRBJ1-5, with a tentative D call TRBD1 (6 bases). This CDR3 contains 13 residues. Per germline, CDR1 MNHEY and CDR2 SVGAGI. With 0 bases removed from V and 7 bases from J, the gap between germline ends came to 7 bases. CDR3 sequence: CASSYSRGQPQHF. In DNA, the CDR3 is TGTGCCAGCAGTTACTCGAGGGGGCAGCCCCAGCATTTT.

V and J are TRBV5-1 and TRBJ2-7, with TRBD2 matching over 7 bases. The CDR3 covers 15 residues. J lost 4 bases, V lost 4 bases, and 11 bases had no gene match. In germline, CDR1 is SGHRS, CDR2 YFSETQ. The CDR3 DNA is TGCGCCAGCAGCCCGGGGGGAGGGATGTTTTACGAGCAGTACTTC. This gives the protein CASSPGGGMFYEQYF.